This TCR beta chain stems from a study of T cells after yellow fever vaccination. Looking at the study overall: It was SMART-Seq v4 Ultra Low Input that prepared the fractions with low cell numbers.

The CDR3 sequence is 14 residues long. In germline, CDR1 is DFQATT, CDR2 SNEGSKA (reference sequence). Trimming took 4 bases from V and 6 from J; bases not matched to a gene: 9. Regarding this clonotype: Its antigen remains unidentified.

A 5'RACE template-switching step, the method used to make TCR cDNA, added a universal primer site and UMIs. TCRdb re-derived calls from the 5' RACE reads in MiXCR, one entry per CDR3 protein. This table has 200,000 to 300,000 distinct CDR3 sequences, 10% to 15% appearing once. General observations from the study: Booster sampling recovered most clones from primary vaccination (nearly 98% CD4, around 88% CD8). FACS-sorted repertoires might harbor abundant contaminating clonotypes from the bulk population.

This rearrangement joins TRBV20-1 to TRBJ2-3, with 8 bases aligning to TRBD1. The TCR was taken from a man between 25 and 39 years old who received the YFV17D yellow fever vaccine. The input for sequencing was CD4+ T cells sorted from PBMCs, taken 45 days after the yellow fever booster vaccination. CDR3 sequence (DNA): TGCAGTGCTAAGAGGACAGGGTTCCGGGATACGCAGTATTTT. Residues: CSAKRTGFRDTQYF.